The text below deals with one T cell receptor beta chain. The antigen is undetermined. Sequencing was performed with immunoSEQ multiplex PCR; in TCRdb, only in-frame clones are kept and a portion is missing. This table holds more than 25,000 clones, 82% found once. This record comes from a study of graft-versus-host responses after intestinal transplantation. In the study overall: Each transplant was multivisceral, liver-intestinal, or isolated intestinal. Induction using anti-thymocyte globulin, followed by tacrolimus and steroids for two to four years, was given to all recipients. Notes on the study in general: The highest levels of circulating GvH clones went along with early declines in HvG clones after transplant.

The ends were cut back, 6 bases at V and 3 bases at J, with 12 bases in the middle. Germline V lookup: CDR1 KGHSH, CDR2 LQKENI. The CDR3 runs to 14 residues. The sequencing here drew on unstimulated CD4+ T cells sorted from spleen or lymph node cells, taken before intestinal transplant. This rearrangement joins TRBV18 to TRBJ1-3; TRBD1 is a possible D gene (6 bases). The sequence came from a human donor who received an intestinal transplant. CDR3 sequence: CASSPGQSGNTIYF. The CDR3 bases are TGTGCCAGCTCTCCAGGACAGAGTGGAAACACCATATATTTT.